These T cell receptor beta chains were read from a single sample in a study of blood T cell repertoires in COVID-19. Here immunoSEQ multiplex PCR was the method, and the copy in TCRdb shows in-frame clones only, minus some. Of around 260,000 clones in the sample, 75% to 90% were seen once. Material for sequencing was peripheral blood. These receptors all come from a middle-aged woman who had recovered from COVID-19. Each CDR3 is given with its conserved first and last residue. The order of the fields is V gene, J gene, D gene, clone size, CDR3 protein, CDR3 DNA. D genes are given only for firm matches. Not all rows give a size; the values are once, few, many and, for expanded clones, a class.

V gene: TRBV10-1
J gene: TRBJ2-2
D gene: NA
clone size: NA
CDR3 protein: CASSEEKGRGYTGELFF
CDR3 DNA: TGCGCCAGCAGTGAGGAAAAGGGGCGGGGCTACACCGGGGAGCTGTTTTTT

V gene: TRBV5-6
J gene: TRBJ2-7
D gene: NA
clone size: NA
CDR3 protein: CASSLDSGSVRYEQYF
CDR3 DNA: TGTGCCAGCAGCTTGGACTCGGGGTCAGTAAGGTACGAGCAGTACTTC

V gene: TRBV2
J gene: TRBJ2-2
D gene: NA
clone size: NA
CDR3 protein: CASSVYTGELFF
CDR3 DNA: TGTGCCAGCAGTGTCTACACCGGGGAGCTGTTTTTT

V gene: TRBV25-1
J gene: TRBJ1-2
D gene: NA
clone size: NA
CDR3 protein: CASRSGADYGYTF
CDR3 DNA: TGTGCCAGCAGGTCAGGGGCGGACTATGGCTACACCTTC

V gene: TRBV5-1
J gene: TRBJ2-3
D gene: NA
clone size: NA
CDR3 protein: CASSLTGKSTDTQYF
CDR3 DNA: TGCGCCAGCAGCTTAACAGGGAAATCCACAGATACGCAGTATTTT

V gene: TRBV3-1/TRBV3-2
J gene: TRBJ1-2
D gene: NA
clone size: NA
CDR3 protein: CASSQLGVEGYTF
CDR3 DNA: TGTGCCAGCAGCCAACTAGGGGTGGAGGGCTACACCTTC

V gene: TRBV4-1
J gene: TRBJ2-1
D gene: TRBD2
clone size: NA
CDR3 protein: CASSQGLAGAYGEQFF
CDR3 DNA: TGCGCCAGCAGCCAGGGTCTAGCGGGGGCTTACGGGGAGCAGTTCTTC

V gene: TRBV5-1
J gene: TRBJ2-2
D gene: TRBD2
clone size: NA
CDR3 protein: CASSLAGENTGELFF
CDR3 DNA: TGCGCCAGCAGCTTAGCGGGGGAGAACACCGGGGAGCTGTTTTTT

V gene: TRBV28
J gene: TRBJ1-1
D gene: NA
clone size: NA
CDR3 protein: CASGGGLNTEAFF
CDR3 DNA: TGTGCCAGCGGCGGGGGCCTGAACACTGAAGCTTTCTTT

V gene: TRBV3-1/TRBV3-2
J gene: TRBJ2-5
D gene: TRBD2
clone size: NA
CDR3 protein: CASSQVGAGEETQYF
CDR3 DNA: TGTGCCAGCAGCCAGGTGGGAGCGGGGGAAGAGACCCAGTACTTC

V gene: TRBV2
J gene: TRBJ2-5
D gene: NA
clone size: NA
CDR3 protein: CASSTRTAEETQYF
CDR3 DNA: TGTGCCAGCAGTACTAGGACAGCTGAAGAGACCCAGTACTTC

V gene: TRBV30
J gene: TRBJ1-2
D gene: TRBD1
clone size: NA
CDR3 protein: CAWNPDRAGNYGYTF
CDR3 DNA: TGTGCCTGGAATCCCGACAGGGCGGGGAACTATGGCTACACCTTC

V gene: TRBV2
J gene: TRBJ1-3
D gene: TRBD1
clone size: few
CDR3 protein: CASYGTGSGNTIYF
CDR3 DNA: TGTGCCAGCTACGGGACAGGCTCTGGAAACACCATATATTTT

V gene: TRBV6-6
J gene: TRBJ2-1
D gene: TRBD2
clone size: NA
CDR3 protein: CASSSPTSGGNEQFF
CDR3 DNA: TGTGCCAGCAGTTCACCCACTAGCGGGGGGAATGAGCAGTTCTTC

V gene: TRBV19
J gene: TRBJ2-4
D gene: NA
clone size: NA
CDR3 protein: CASSPLRDANIQYF
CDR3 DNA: TGTGCCAGTAGTCCCCTCAGGGATGCAAACATTCAGTACTTC

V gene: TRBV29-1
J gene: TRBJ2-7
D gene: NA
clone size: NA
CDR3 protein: CSVAPRGPSSSYEQYF
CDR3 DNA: TGCAGCGTTGCCCCCAGGGGCCCTTCTTCCTCCTACGAGCAGTACTTC

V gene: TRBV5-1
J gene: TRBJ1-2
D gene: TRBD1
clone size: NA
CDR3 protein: CASSRTGGGYGYTF
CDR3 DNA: TGCGCCAGCAGCCGGACAGGGGGCGGCTATGGCTACACCTTC

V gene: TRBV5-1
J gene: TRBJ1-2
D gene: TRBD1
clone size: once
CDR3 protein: CASSFGRGLANYGYTF
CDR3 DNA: TGCGCCAGCAGCTTCGGCAGGGGGTTAGCTAACTATGGCTACACCTTC

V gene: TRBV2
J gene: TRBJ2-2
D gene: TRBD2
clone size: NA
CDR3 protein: CASTWTSANTGELFF
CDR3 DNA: TGTGCCAGCACCTGGACTAGCGCCAACACCGGGGAGCTGTTTTTT

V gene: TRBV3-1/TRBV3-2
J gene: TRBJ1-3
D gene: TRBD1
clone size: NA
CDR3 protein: CASSQQQGFGNTIYF
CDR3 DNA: TGTGCCAGCAGCCAACAACAGGGGTTTGGCAACACCATATATTTT

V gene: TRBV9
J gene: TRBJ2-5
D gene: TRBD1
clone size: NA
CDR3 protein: CASSVSGGGETQYF
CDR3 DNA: TGTGCCAGCAGCGTGTCAGGGGGTGGAGAGACCCAGTACTTC

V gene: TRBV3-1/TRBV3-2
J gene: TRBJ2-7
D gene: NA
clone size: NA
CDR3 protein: CASSRSPHEQYF
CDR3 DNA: TGTGCCAGCAGTCGTAGCCCCCACGAGCAGTACTTC

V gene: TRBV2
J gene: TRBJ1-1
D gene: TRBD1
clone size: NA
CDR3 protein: CASSDRGLGNTEAFF
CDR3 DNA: TGTGCCAGCAGTGACAGGGGGCTAGGAAACACTGAAGCTTTCTTT

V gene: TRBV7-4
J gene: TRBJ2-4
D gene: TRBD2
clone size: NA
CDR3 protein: CASSPRTSGGGLNIQYF
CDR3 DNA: TGTGCCAGCAGCCCCCGGACTAGCGGGGGGGGTTTGAACATTCAGTACTTC

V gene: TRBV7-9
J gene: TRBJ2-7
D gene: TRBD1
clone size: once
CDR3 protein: CASEGQKSYEQYF
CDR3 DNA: TGTGCCAGCGAGGGACAGAAGTCCTACGAGCAGTACTTC

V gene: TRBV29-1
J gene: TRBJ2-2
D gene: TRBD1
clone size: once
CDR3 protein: CSVEGQTYTGELFF
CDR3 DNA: TGCAGCGTTGAGGGACAGACATACACCGGGGAGCTGTTTTTT

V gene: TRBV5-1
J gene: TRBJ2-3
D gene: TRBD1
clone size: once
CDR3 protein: CASSSMGDRGSDTQYF
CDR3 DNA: TGCGCCAGCAGCTCAATGGGGGACAGGGGTTCAGATACGCAGTATTTT

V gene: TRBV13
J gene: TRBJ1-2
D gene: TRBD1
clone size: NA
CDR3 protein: CASSPGQGSYGYTF
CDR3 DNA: TGTGCCAGCAGCCCAGGACAGGGAAGCTATGGCTACACCTTC

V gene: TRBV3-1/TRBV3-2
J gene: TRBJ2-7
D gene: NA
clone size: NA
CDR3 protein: CASSFLSYEQYF
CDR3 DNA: TGTGCCAGCAGCTTTTTATCCTACGAGCAGTACTTC

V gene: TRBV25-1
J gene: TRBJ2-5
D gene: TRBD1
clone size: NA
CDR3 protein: CASSPPDRELETQYF
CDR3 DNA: TGTGCCAGCAGTCCTCCGGACAGGGAATTAGAGACCCAGTACTTC

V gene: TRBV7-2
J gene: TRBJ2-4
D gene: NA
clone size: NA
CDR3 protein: CASSPDSLAKNIQYF
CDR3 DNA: TGTGCCAGCAGCCCGGACAGCCTCGCCAAAAACATTCAGTACTTC

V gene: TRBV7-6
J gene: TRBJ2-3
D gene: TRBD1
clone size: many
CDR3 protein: CASSYRTGGARSLTDTQYF
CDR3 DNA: TGTGCCAGCAGCTACCGGACAGGGGGTGCAAGGTCCCTCACAGATACGCAGTATTTT

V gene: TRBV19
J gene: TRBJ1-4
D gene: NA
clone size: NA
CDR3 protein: CASNEGVDEKLFF
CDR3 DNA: TGTGCCAGTAACGAGGGAGTAGATGAAAAACTGTTTTTT

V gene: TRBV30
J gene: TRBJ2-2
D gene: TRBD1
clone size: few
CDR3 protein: CAWRPDRVDTGELFF
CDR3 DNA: TGTGCCTGGAGACCGGACAGGGTTGATACCGGGGAGCTGTTTTTT

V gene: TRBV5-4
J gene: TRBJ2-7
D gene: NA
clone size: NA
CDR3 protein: CASSLDLSTYEQYF
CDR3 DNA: TGTGCCAGCAGCTTGGACTTGTCGACCTACGAGCAGTACTTC

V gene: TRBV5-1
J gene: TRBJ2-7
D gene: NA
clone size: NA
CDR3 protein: CASSPARVLNEQYF
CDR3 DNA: TGCGCCAGCAGCCCCGCCAGGGTCCTGAACGAGCAGTACTTC

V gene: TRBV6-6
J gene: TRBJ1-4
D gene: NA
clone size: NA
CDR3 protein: CASSYTGSTNEKLFF
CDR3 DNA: TGTGCCAGCAGTTACACAGGGTCAACTAATGAAAAACTGTTTTTT

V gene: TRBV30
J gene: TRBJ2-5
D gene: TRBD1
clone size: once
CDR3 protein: CAWSVLQGVLETQYF
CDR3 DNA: TGTGCCTGGAGTGTACTGCAGGGGGTTTTAGAGACCCAGTACTTC

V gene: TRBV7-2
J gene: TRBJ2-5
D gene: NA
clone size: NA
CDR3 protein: CASSRDRLETQYF
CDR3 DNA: TGTGCCAGCAGTCGCGACAGGTTGGAGACCCAGTACTTC

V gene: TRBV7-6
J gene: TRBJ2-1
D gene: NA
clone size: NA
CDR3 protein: CASSLVRSGLHNEQFF
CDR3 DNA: TGTGCCAGCAGCTTAGTTCGGAGCGGCTTACACAATGAGCAGTTCTTC

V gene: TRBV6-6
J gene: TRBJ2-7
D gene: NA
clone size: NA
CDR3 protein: CASSLTGIPYEQYF
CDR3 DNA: TGTGCCAGCAGTCTAACAGGGATCCCCTACGAGCAGTACTTC

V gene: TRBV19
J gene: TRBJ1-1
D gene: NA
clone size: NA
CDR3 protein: CASSPGTALMNTEAFF
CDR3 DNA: TGTGCCAGTAGTCCCGGGACTGCTTTAATGAACACTGAAGCTTTCTTT

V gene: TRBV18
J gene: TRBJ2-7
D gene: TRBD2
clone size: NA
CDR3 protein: CASSPTSGGNEQYF
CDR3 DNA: TGTGCCAGCTCACCGACTAGCGGGGGTAACGAGCAGTACTTC

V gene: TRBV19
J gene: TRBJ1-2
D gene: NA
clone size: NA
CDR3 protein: CASRYFGGDGYTF
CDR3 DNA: TGTGCCAGTCGATATTTTGGAGGGGATGGCTACACCTTC

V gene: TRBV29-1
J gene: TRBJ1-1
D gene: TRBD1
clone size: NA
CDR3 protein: CSVPGTEGVNTEAFF
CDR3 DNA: TGCAGCGTTCCCGGGACAGAGGGCGTGAACACTGAAGCTTTCTTT

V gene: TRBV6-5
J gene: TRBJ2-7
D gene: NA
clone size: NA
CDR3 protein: CASTTWGGLSYEQYF
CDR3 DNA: TGTGCCAGCACTACTTGGGGGGGCTTGTCCTACGAGCAGTACTTC

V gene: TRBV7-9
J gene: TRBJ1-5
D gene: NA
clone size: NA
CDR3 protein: CASSFLAEGQPQHF
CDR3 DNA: TGTGCCAGCAGCTTCCTAGCAGAAGGTCAGCCCCAGCATTTT

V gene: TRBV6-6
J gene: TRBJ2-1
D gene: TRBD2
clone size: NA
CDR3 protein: CASSYPSGARNEQFF
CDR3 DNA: TGTGCCAGCAGTTACCCTAGCGGGGCCAGGAATGAGCAGTTCTTC

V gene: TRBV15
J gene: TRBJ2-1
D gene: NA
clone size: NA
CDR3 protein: CATSRDLGGSYNEQFF
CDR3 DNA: TGTGCCACCAGCAGAGATCTCGGCGGCTCGTACAATGAGCAGTTCTTC

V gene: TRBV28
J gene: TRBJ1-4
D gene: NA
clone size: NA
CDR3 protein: CASSPPNRANEKLFF
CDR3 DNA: TGTGCCAGCAGTCCCCCAAATCGGGCTAATGAAAAACTGTTTTTT

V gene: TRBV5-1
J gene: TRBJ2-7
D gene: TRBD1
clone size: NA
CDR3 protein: CASSLQGSSYEQYF
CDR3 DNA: TGCGCCAGCAGCTTACAGGGGTCCTCCTACGAGCAGTACTTC

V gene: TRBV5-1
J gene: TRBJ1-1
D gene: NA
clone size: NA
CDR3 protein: CASRKGGNTEAFF
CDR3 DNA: TGCGCCAGCCGCAAGGGAGGGAACACTGAAGCTTTCTTT

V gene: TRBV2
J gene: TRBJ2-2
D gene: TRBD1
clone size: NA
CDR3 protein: CASSDIGTGVAGELFF
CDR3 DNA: TGTGCCAGCAGTGATATAGGGACAGGGGTCGCCGGGGAGCTGTTTTTT

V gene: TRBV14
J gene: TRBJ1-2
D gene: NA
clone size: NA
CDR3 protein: CASSQGGNYGYTF
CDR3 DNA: TGTGCCAGCAGCCAAGGAGGCAACTATGGCTACACCTTC

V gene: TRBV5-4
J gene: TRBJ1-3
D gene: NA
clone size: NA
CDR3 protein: CASSLVQGHSGNTIYF
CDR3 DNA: TGTGCCAGCAGCTTGGTCCAGGGGCACTCTGGAAACACCATATATTTT

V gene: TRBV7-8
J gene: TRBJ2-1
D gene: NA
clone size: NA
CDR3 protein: CASSLGDSREQFF
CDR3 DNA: TGTGCCAGCAGCTTAGGGGACTCGAGGGAGCAGTTCTTC

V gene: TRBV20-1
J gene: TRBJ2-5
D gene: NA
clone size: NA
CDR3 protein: CSASAAGGQETQYF
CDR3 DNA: TGCAGTGCTAGTGCGGCTGGAGGGCAAGAGACCCAGTACTTC

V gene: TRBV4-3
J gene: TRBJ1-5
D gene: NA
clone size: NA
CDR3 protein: CASSQDRSYNQPQHF
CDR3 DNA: TGCGCCAGCAGCCAAGATCGCAGTTACAATCAGCCCCAGCATTTT

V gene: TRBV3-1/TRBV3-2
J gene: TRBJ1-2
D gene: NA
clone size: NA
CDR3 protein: CASSPRSAGGYTF
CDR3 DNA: TGTGCCAGCAGCCCGAGGTCCGCGGGGGGCTACACCTTC

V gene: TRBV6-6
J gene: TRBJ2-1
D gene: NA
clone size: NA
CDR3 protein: CASSYFRNEQFF
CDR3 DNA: TGTGCCAGCAGTTATTTCCGGAATGAGCAGTTCTTC